Following are 18 T cell receptor beta chains from one sample sequenced in a study of blood T cells in healthy people across ages. Next came a second PCR, run for roughly 6 to 11 cycles, which used a sample-barcoded 5' primer along with a J-beta primer mix. TCRdb redid the calling of the 5' RACE reads with MiXCR, one entry per CDR3 protein. The sample has 730,000 or so distinct CDR3 sequences, roughly two fifths seen once. Sequencing was done on a sample of blood. All receptors come from a woman in her sixties in good health.

V and J are TRBV6-1 and TRBJ2-1; no clear D gene. This CDR3 comprises 15 residues. Per germline, CDR1 MNHNS and CDR2 SASEGT. The germline V and J ends were trimmed by 1 base and 6 bases, with 13 bases remaining between them. The CDR3 bases are TGTGCCAGCAGTGAAGTTCTTGGTTCGGGCAATGAGCAGTTCTTC. This gives the protein CASSEVLGSGNEQFF.

The chain carries TRBV27 and TRBJ1-5; 7 positions agree with TRBD1. There are 12 residues in the CDR3. Germline CDR1 is MNHEY and CDR2 is SMNVEV (reference sequence). Losses at the gene ends were 6 bases for V and 7 bases for J; bases not matched to a gene: 3. CDR3: CASRTGIQPQHF. The CDR3 bases are TGTGCCAGCAGGACAGGGATCCAGCCCCAGCATTTT.

This clonotype turned up a few times. This chain joins TRBV27 and TRBJ1-4, with 7 bases that match TRBD1. Germline CDR1 is MNHEY and CDR2 is SMNVEV (reference sequence). V was pared by 1 base and J by 1 base, with 6 bases of the junction left unmatched. The CDR3 spans 17 residues. The CDR3 loop is CASSLYSGGQTNEKLFF. The CDR3 DNA sequence: TGTGCCAGCAGTTTATATTCAGGGGGTCAAACTAATGAAAAACTGTTTTTT.

This clonotype has ten or more counts. This sequence joins TRBV5-1 and TRBJ1-2, with TRBD1 matching over 7 bases. V was clipped by 0 bases and J by 3 bases; unmatched bases: 2. CDR3 length: 14 residues. Germline lookup yields CDR1 SGHRS and CDR2 YFSETQ. The DNA of the CDR3 is TGCGCCAGCAGCTTGGACAGGGGAGACTATGGCTACACCTTC. It specifies CASSLDRGDYGYTF. Together with reference TRBV5-1 and TRBJ1-2, the CDR3 gives the full variable domain: KAGVTQTPRYLIKTRGQQVTLSCSPISGHRSVSWYQQTPGQGLQFLFEYFSETQRNKGNFPGRFSGRQFSNSRSEMNVSTLELGDSALYLCASSLDRGDYGYTFGSGTRLTVV.

This clonotype occurred a few times. This rearrangement joins TRBV20-1 to TRBJ2-1; 11 positions match TRBD2. Germline CDR1 and CDR2: DFQATT and SNEGSKA (reference sequence). The V gene end was trimmed by 3 bases and the J gene end by 6 bases; junction bases not matched to a gene: 4. This CDR3 contains 14 residues. CDR3 nucleotides: TGCAGTGCTAGTACTAGCGGGAGATCCAATGAGCAGTTCTTC. It yields the protein CSASTSGRSNEQFF.

The chain's CDR3 is CASSLGQGRGQPQHF. For the CDR3, the DNA is TGTGCCAGCAGTTTAGGACAGGGGAGGGGTCAGCCCCAGCATTTT. The genes are TRBV28 and TRBJ1-5; 9 bases align to TRBD1. There are 15 residues in the CDR3. J gave up 6 bases and V 2 bases, and 5 bases lay outside the gene matches. Germline values: CDR1 MDHEN, CDR2 SYDVKM. Full variable domain (rest looked up from reference TRBV28 and TRBJ1-5): DVKVTQSSRYLVKRTGEKVFLECVQDMDHENMFWYRQDPGLGLRLIYFSYDVKMKEKGDIPEGYSVSREKKERFSLILESASTNQTSMYLCASSLGQGRGQPQHFGDGTRLSIL.

At least ten counts were recorded for this clonotype. The chain employs TRBV29-1 and TRBJ2-5, with D perhaps matching TRBD1 (6 bases). V was pared by 5 bases and J by 4 bases, with 14 bases between. The CDR3 has 13 amino acids. Germline CDR1 is SQVTM and CDR2 is ANQGSEA. The DNA of the CDR3 is TGCAGCGTTCCGCTTGGGGGCTCAGAGACCCAGTACTTC. Protein product: CSVPLGGSETQYF. Drawing the rest from reference TRBV29-1 and TRBJ2-5, the complete variable domain is SAVISQKPSRDICQRGTSLTIQCQVDSQVTMMFWYRQQPGQSLTLIATANQGSEATYESGFVIDKFPISRPNLTFSTLTVSNMSPEDSSIYLCSVPLGGSETQYFGPGTRLLVL.

In its sample, this clonotype was seen a few times. This chain links TRBV28 with TRBJ2-5; D is uncertain. V shed 5 bases and J shed 4 bases, with 11 bases lying between them. The germline V gene encodes CDR1 MDHEN and CDR2 SYDVKM. The CDR3 extends over 13 amino acids. CDR3 coding DNA: TGTGCCAGCAGTCCCCCGGACCGAGAGACCCAGTACTTC. Translation gives CASSPPDRETQYF.

V and J are TRBV19 and TRBJ2-1; 10 bases match TRBD1. CDR1 is LNHDA, CDR2 SQIVND, per germline (reference sequence). The CDR3 is made up of 11 amino acids. With 11 bases clipped from V and 10 bases from J, the junction kept 5 bases outside the gene matches. This CDR3 reads CAVGTGVEQFF. Written as DNA, the CDR3 is TGTGCCGTTGGGACAGGGGTAGAGCAGTTCTTC.

V is TRBV3-1 and J is TRBJ2-3, with D hard to call. This CDR3 is 17 amino acids long. The germline V gene has CDR1 LGHDT and CDR2 YNNKEL (reference sequence). Trimming removed 4 bases at V and 3 bases at J, with 20 bases between. Here the CDR3 DNA reads TGTGCCAGCAGCCTCGATATCGCGCAAAGTTCTACAGATACGCAGTATTTT. It yields the protein CASSLDIAQSSTDTQYF.

This sequence joins TRBV15 and TRBJ1-2; no reliable D call. Trimming took off 0 bases at V and 6 bases at J, with 8 bases between the two ends. The CDR3 is 13 residues long. Germline V gene lookup returns CDR1 LNHNV and CDR2 YYDKDF (reference sequence). The CDR3 sequence is CATSREEGDGYTF. The CDR3 DNA reads TGTGCCACCAGCAGAGAGGAGGGAGATGGCTACACCTTC.

The chain combines TRBV3-1 with TRBJ2-1, with 9 positions matching TRBD2. V lost 6 bases and J lost 7; bases outside the gene matches: 10. The CDR3 is made up of 15 amino acids. Germline loops: CDR1 LGHDT, CDR2 YNNKEL (reference sequence). For the CDR3, the DNA is TGTGCCAGCAGTCCGGGACTAGCTTCTGGGAATGAGCAGTTCTTC. This sequence encodes CASSPGLASGNEQFF.

The gene calls are TRBV29-1 and TRBJ1-2; a possible D gene is TRBD1 (6 bases). The CDR3 is 13 residues long. The V gene lost 7 bases and the J gene lost 2 bases, with 14 bases spanning the gap. Germline V gene data show CDR1 as SQVTM and CDR2 as ANQGSEA. CDR3 sequence: CSGGGQGNYGYTF. The CDR3 DNA sequence: TGCAGCGGGGGGGGGCAGGGGAACTATGGCTACACCTTC.

A note on this clonotype: Germline and junction disagree at one end, which may indicate a read error. V gene TRBV29-1 combines with J gene TRBJ2-7; 10 bases align to TRBD2. Germline CDR1 reads SQVTM; CDR2 reads ANQGSEA. This CDR3 region has 14 residues. For the CDR3, the DNA is TGCGGCGTTGAAGAGCGGGAGGGCCAATGGGAGCAGTACTTC. Its protein is CGVEEREGQWEQYF.

The chain couples TRBV7-9 to TRBJ2-2, with 9 bases lining up with TRBD2. The germline CDR1 and CDR2 sequences are SEHNR and FQNEAQ (reference sequence). The CDR3 loop spans 16 amino acids. Trimming removed 5 bases from V and 4 bases from J; junction bases left unmatched: 8. The CDR3 is CASSPRLAESTGELFF. The CDR3 DNA follows: TGTGCCAGCAGCCCTCGACTAGCGGAGTCCACCGGGGAGCTGTTTTTT.

The V call is TRBV7-3, the J call TRBJ2-6, with TRBD2 matching over 8 bases. Germline CDR1 and CDR2: SGHTA and FQGTGA. The CDR3 is 16 residues long. J lost 0 bases, V lost 5 bases, and 3 bases had no gene match. The CDR3 loop reads CASSPGGGSGANVLTF. The CDR3 DNA reads TGTGCCAGCAGCCCCGGGGGGGGCTCTGGGGCCAACGTCCTGACTTTC.

This clonotype was detected only a few times. The J gene is TRBJ2-7, the V gene TRBV6-2 or TRBV6-3; D possibly corresponds to TRBD1 (5 bases). The V gene's germline CDR1 is MNHEY and CDR2 SVGEGT. The CDR3 covers 17 residues. Trimming removed 0 bases at V and 0 bases at J, with 15 bases between. In nucleotides, the CDR3 is TGTGCCAGCAGTTACTCCGGTACAGGCCTCAGCTCCTACGAGCAGTACTTC. Protein sequence: CASSYSGTGLSSYEQYF.

This clonotype was detected many times. This rearrangement joins TRBV14 to TRBJ2-5; a weak D match, TRBD1 (6 bases). Per germline, CDR1 SGHDN and CDR2 FVKESK. V lost 1 base and J lost 4, with 10 bases in between. The CDR3 length is 14 residues. The CDR3 nucleotides are TGTGCCAGCAGCCAAGGAGTCAGGGGAGAGACCCAGTACTTC. Its translation is CASSQGVRGETQYF. The full variable domain, its missing parts supplied by reference TRBV14 and TRBJ2-5, is EAGVTQFPSHSVIEKGQTVTLRCDPISGHDNLYWYRRVMGKEIKFLLHFVKESKQDESGMPNNRFLAERTGGTYSTLKVQPAELEDSGVYFCASSQGVRGETQYFGPGTRLLVL.